The 16 T cell receptor beta chains below all came from one sample that was sequenced in a study of Graves' ophthalmopathy and Graves' hyperthyroidism. From RNA, the CDR3 regions of TCR beta chains were amplified and sequenced. An opening RT-PCR round employed HTBI primers and preceded a second-round multiplex PCR. TCRdb reanalysed the multiplex PCR reads using MiXCR and keeps one entry per CDR3 protein. The sample consists of approximately 500,000 distinct CDR3 sequences, under 15% of them appearing once. The sequencing input was blood. These receptors were taken from a woman in her 30s with Graves' ophthalmopathy.

This clonotype was seen many times. The genes are TRBV20-1 and TRBJ2-2; D is undetermined. The V end was cut by 4 bases, the J end by 6 bases, with 24 bases between. There are 17 residues in the CDR3. Germline CDR1 DFQATT, CDR2 SNEGSKA (reference sequence). The DNA of the CDR3 is TGCAGTGCTACAAACAGCTGGGTCCCTCGGCACGCCGGGGAGCTGTTTTTT. This codes for CSATNSWVPRHAGELFF.

This clonotype was seen a few times. The CDR3 loop reads CAAQGAKGYTF. In nucleotides, the CDR3 is TGTGCCGCACAGGGGGCGAAGGGCTACACCTTC. This chain uses TRBV11-2 with TRBJ1-2; 9 bases are shared with TRBD1. Per germline, CDR1 SGHAT and CDR2 FQNNGV. The length of the CDR3 is 11 residues. After removal of 11 bases from V and 8 bases from J, the junction contained 6 bases not matched to a gene. The full variable domain, with the rest looked up from reference TRBV11-2 and TRBJ1-2, is EAGVAQSPRYKIIEKRQSVAFWCNPISGHATLYWYQQILGQGPKLLIQFQNNGVVDDSQLPKDRFSAERLKGVDSTLKIQPAKLEDSAVYLCAAQGAKGYTFGSGTRLTVV.

This clonotype was seen a few times. The chain recombines TRBV28 with TRBJ2-5; possible D gene TRBD1, 6 bases. The V gene lost 6 bases and the J gene lost 1 base, with 15 bases spanning the gap. This CDR3 is built from 15 residues. Germline V gene data show CDR1 as MDHEN and CDR2 as SYDVKM. The CDR3 DNA sequence: TGTGCCAGCAGAGCGTCGACAGGCTCCCAAGAGACCCAGTACTTC. This sequence encodes CASRASTGSQETQYF.

This clonotype came up many times. The CDR3 is CASSDGRGRGNTEAFF. Written as DNA, the CDR3 is TGTGCCAGCAGTGATGGCCGTGGACGGGGGAACACTGAAGCTTTCTTT. The chain employs TRBV27 and TRBJ1-1; D ambiguous. The CDR3 has 16 residues. V lost 5 bases and J lost 1, with 17 bases in between. Germline V gene lookup returns CDR1 MNHEY and CDR2 SMNVEV (reference sequence).

The sample holds many counts of this clonotype. The chain has TRBV12-3 or TRBV12-4 and TRBJ2-7; D may correspond to TRBD1 or TRBD2 (5 bases each). The V gene lost 6 bases and the J gene lost 0 bases, with 12 bases spanning the gap. CDR3 size: 14 residues. The CDR3 sequence is CASSGTGISYEQYF. DNA for the CDR3: TGTGCCAGCAGCGGGACGGGGATCTCCTACGAGCAGTACTTC.

This clonotype came up many times. With a much larger clone just one base away, this may be a read error. The rearrangement uses TRBV12-3 or TRBV12-4 and TRBJ2-2; D gene unclear. The CDR3 consists of 12 residues. The V end was cut by 5 bases, the J end by 3 bases, with 4 bases between. This CDR3 reads CASSQDTGELFF. CDR3 sequence (DNA): TGTGCCAGCAGTCAAGACACCGGGGAGCTGTTTTTT.

This clonotype was counted at least ten times. This chain uses TRBV30 with TRBJ1-1, with 7 nucleotides matching TRBD1. In germline, CDR1 is GTSNPN, CDR2 SVGIG (reference sequence). The CDR3 has 15 residues. The junction had 8 bases not matched to a gene; V was cut back by 3 bases and J by 1 base. The CDR3 reads CAWRPPGQRNTEAFF. The CDR3 DNA sequence: TGTGCCTGGAGACCCCCGGGACAGAGGAACACTGAAGCTTTCTTT.

This rearrangement joins TRBV15 to TRBJ1-2; D unresolved. V was trimmed by 3 bases and J by 3 bases, leaving 8 bases between them. CDR1 LNHNV and CDR2 YYDKDF come from the germline V gene (reference sequence). The CDR3 covers 13 residues. The CDR3 nucleotides read TGTGCCACCAGCAGTCGTGAGGACTATGGCTACACCTTC. Translation: CATSSREDYGYTF. The full variable domain, completed using reference TRBV15 and TRBJ1-2, is DAMVIQNPRYQVTQFGKPVTLSCSQTLNHNVMYWYQQKSSQAPKLLFHYYDKDFNNEADTPDNFQSRRPNTSFCFLDIRSPGLGDTAMYLCATSSREDYGYTFGSGTRLTVV.

This clonotype occurred many times. This rearrangement joins TRBV13 to TRBJ1-1, with D possibly matching TRBD1 (5 bases). Looked up from germline, CDR1 is PRHDT and CDR2 is FYEKMQ (reference sequence). The CDR3 sequence is 13 residues long. The V end was cut by 6 bases, the J end by 4 bases, with 12 bases between. The CDR3 sequence is CASRVRGTTEAFF. CDR3 DNA sequence: TGTGCCAGCAGGGTAAGGGGAACCACTGAAGCTTTCTTT.

This clonotype has at least ten counts. The chain has TRBV9 and TRBJ2-7; D might be TRBD1 (6 bases). The CDR3 is made up of 14 amino acids. CDR1 is SGDLS and CDR2 is YYNGEE in the germline V gene. Trimming cost V 0 bases and J 6 bases, with 13 bases left between them. CDR3 amino acids: CASSVDDRPGEQYF. The CDR3 DNA is TGTGCCAGCAGCGTAGACGACAGGCCGGGCGAGCAGTACTTC.

The chain employs TRBV28 and TRBJ1-5; D perhaps matches TRBD1 (5 bases). CDR1 is MDHEN and CDR2 is SYDVKM in the germline V gene. Trimming shortened V by 6 bases and J by 5 bases, and 14 bases separated the two germline ends. The CDR3 runs to 14 residues. The CDR3 DNA reads as TGTGCCAGCAGAAGAGGGCGGGGGTATCAGCCCCAGCATTTT. It is translated as CASRRGRGYQPQHF.

This clonotype showed up many times. The chain couples TRBV27 to TRBJ2-5, with D uncertain. This CDR3 spans 13 amino acids. The germline V gene has CDR1 MNHEY and CDR2 SMNVEV (reference sequence). The V and J ends lost 7 bases and 3 bases respectively, with 12 bases between them. CDR3 coding DNA: TGTGCCAGCACCGCTAATACAGAAGAGACCCAGTACTTC. Amino acids: CASTANTEETQYF.

This clonotype appeared a few times. This may stem from a read error, because a much larger clone lies one nucleotide away. CDR3 nucleotides: TGTGCCAGTAGTAAATGGACAGGGATGAACACTGAAGCTTGCTTT. It encodes CASSKWTGMNTEACF. V is TRBV19 and J is TRBJ1-1, with 8 nucleotides matching TRBD1. CDR3 length equals 15 residues. CDR1 and CDR2 (germline): LNHDA, SQIVND (reference sequence).

This clonotype was found many times. This rearrangement joins TRBV20-1 to TRBJ2-5; 9 nucleotides line up with TRBD1. The germline CDR1 and CDR2 sequences are DFQATT and SNEGSKA (reference sequence). J was trimmed by 5 bases and V by 6 bases; bases with no gene match: 10. The CDR3 is made up of 14 amino acids. The DNA for the CDR3 is TGCAGTGCCCCACCGACAGGGGGTAGGGAGACCCAGTACTTC. This encodes CSAPPTGGRETQYF.

For this clonotype: The CDR3 does not end in the conserved phenylalanine or tryptophan, so this is likely a read error. The genes are TRBV19 and TRBJ2-7, with a tentative D call TRBD2 (5 bases). V was shortened by 3 bases and J by 2 bases, with 11 bases between the two germline ends. The CDR3 consists of 14 residues. Germline V gene sequence: CDR1 LNHDA, CDR2 SQIVND (reference sequence). The CDR3 DNA follows: TGTGCCAGTAGTATTGCGAGGGAAGCCTACGAGCAGTACCTC. Translated: CASSIAREAYEQYL.

The sample holds many counts of this clonotype. V and J are TRBV12-3 or TRBV12-4 and TRBJ1-5, with D possibly being TRBD1 (6 bases). CDR3 length equals 15 residues. Trimming stripped 5 bases from V and 4 bases from J, with 15 bases between. Here the CDR3 reads CASSPGGGPNQPQHF. The CDR3 DNA follows: TGTGCCAGCAGTCCCGGGGGGGGGCCTAATCAGCCCCAGCATTTT.